This TCR beta chain was recovered during a study of Ad26.COV2.S vaccination and SARS-CoV-2 variants. Looked up from germline, CDR1 is LNHNV and CDR2 is YYDKDF (reference sequence). The CDR3 consists of 15 residues. The V end was cut by 0 bases, the J end by 5 bases, with 12 bases between. The treatment here: over 15 received Ad26.COV2.S at low or high dose, single or two shots; about five received placebo; per-sample allocation not given. Sampling was done on day 63 after the first vaccine or placebo injection. An adult of 18-55 years in Boston served as donor. Vaccination employed an Ad26 vector expressing the Wuhan-strain SARS-CoV-2 spike. The count of this clone is one. The target antigen is unknown. Sequencing was performed with immunoSEQ multiplex PCR; in TCRdb, only in-frame clones are kept and a portion is missing. The sample comprises under 500,000 clones, over 80% of which are singletons, and 1.5% to 2% rests with the top ten.

Overall study findings and caveats: Measurements of TCR breadth and depth may have given underestimates of the total T cell responses. There was reportedly substantial breadth in spike-specific CD8+ and CD4+ T cell responses after vaccination.

This clonotype originated in a person aged 18-65 years who received the Ad26.COV2.S COVID-19 vaccine or a placebo. The V and J genes are TRBV15 and TRBJ2-3; D might be TRBD1 or TRBD2, each matching 6 bases. The sequencing here drew on peripheral blood, taken in a trial of Ad26.COV2.S vaccine versus placebo. The CDR3, as DNA: TGTGCCACCAGCAGAGATCGACTAGGGGGAGATACGCAGTATTTT. Translated, it gives CATSRDRLGGDTQYF.